One TCR beta chain is described in this entry. The sample comes from a study of blood T cell repertoires in COVID-19. Across the study: Acute and convalescent COVID-19 samples came from the United States, Italy and Spain. PBMCs, B-cell-depleted T cells, or T cells were the source of the cDNA or gDNA that made up the material.

Original processing methods: Researchers report that nucleated cell counts were estimated from reference gene primer amplification. Method: immunoSEQ multiplex PCR; TCRdb's copy keeps in-frame clones and lacks some. V and J calls and clone size are as listed in that table; D and trimming were resolved from the DNA. The data contain a few hundred thousand clones, more than 70% of them singletons. CDR3 length: 14 amino acids. V gave up 1 base and J gave up 9 bases, with 13 bases separating them. The germline gives CDR1 SGHAT, CDR2 FQNNGV. The rearrangement links TRBV11-2 to TRBJ2-1; D remains ambiguous. The sequencing input was peripheral blood. The clonotype was recovered from a woman aged 18-29 years with acute or convalescent COVID-19. The CDR3 nucleotides are TGTGCCAGCAGCTTAGTTCCTAGTCTTCGTGAGCAGTTCTTC. This sequence encodes CASSLVPSLREQFF.